This T cell receptor beta chain came from a study of neurological immune-mediated disorders. This clonotype was picked up many times. TCRdb called the 5' RACE reads again in MiXCR, with one record for every CDR3 protein. Here the sample spans 25,000 to 30,000 distinct CDR3 sequences, approximately 6.6% being singletons. The CDR3 covers 18 residues. The J segment lost 0 bases and the V segment lost 2 bases, leaving 6 bases of the junction unmatched. CDR1 and CDR2 (germline): MGHRA, YSYEKL. The clonotype originates from a woman aged 50 to 65 in good health. The sample comprised PBMCs. The chain combines TRBV4-1 with TRBJ2-3; TRBD2 matches 12 bases. CDR3 bases: TGCGCCAGCAGCCAACGACTAGCGGGGGATACTAGCACAGATACGCAGTATTTT. It yields the protein CASSQRLAGDTSTDTQYF.